These 20 T cell receptor beta chains came from one sample sequenced in a study of blood T cell repertoires in COVID-19. Only in-frame clones appear in the TCRdb table, and some are missing; sequencing was by immunoSEQ multiplex PCR. This sample has 350,000 to 400,000 clones; more than 75% occur once, and the top ten carry 0.9% to 1.5%. Sequencing was carried out using PBMCs or T cells enriched from blood (not recorded which). These receptors came from a woman in her late teens or twenties who had recovered from COVID-19.

The CDR3 DNA reads TGTGCCACCAGTGATTCTTCCGGGACTCTTTTAGATACGCAGTATTTT. Amino acid sequence: CATSDSSGTLLDTQYF. The chain links TRBV24-1 to TRBJ2-3; the D gene is possibly TRBD2 (6 bases). Between the trimmed V and J ends, which lost 2 bases and 5 bases, there was a span of 16 bases. This CDR3 has 16 residues. Per germline, CDR1 KGHDR and CDR2 SFDVKD.

This clone was seen a single time. The chain is built from TRBV13 and TRBJ2-1, with a possible D match to TRBD2 (7 bases). The V end lost 7 bases, the J end lost 0 bases, and 13 bases lay between the germline ends. Germline CDR1 reads PRHDT; CDR2 reads FYEKMQ (reference sequence). There are 15 residues in the CDR3. The DNA of the CDR3 is TGTGCCAGCACCTTGGGGGGGGCCTCCTACAATGAGCAGTTCTTC. Its protein product is CASTLGGASYNEQFF.

The rearrangement joins TRBV6-5 to TRBJ2-3, with TRBD2 matching 8 bases. The germline CDR1 and CDR2 sequences are MNHEY and SVGAGI. The CDR3 length is 12 residues. The V and J ends lost 6 bases and 9 bases, in that order; junction bases with no gene match: 5. The DNA for the CDR3 is TGTGCCAGCAGGACCCCGGGGGGGACGCAGTATTTT. Its translation: CASRTPGGTQYF.

The J gene is TRBJ1-2, the V gene TRBV7-8; D gene unclear. CDR1 and CDR2 (germline): SGHVS, FQNEAQ. Trimming shortened V by 8 bases and J by 0 bases, and 10 bases separated the two germline ends. The CDR3 has 13 residues. The CDR3 DNA sequence: TGTGCCAGCTCCAGAGACACTAACTATGGCTACACCTTC. Amino acid sequence: CASSRDTNYGYTF.

This clone was observed a single time. Other DNA variants within this sample encode the same CDR3. This chain connects TRBV7-7 to TRBJ2-7; 12 bases fit TRBD2. CDR1 is SSHAT and CDR2 is FNYEAQ in the germline V gene (reference sequence). The CDR3 is 15 residues long. The CDR3 DNA sequence: TGTGCTAGTAGCCCCGGACTAGCGGGGTCCTACGAGCAGTACTTC. Amino acid sequence: CASSPGLAGSYEQYF.

J is TRBJ2-1 and V is TRBV27, with D perhaps TRBD1 (6 bases). Germline CDR1 reads MNHEY; CDR2 reads SMNVEV (reference sequence). V was trimmed by 11 bases and J by 7 bases, leaving 18 bases between them. The CDR3 is 13 amino acids. CDR3 sequence reads: CASRQDIGNEQFF. CDR3 coding DNA: TGTGCCTCGAGACAGGATATTGGGAATGAGCAGTTCTTC.

V gene TRBV9 combines with J gene TRBJ2-3, with 8 bases lining up with TRBD2. Germline loops: CDR1 SGDLS, CDR2 YYNGEE. The CDR3 has 17 residues. Trimming cost V 0 bases and J 5 bases; bases outside gene matches: 11. Here the CDR3 reads CASSVGGRGGWEDTQYF. The DNA of the CDR3 is TGTGCCAGCAGCGTAGGAGGACGGGGGGGCTGGGAAGATACGCAGTATTTT.

The J gene is TRBJ2-3, the V gene TRBV28; TRBD2 agrees at 11 bases. The CDR3 loop spans 16 amino acids. The J segment lost 4 bases and the V segment lost 6 bases, leaving 9 bases of the junction unmatched. Germline assignment: CDR1 MDHEN and CDR2 SYDVKM. The CDR3 is CASSPFSGGVSDTQYF. The DNA of the CDR3 is TGTGCCAGCAGCCCCTTTAGCGGGGGGGTCTCAGATACGCAGTATTTT.

V and J are TRBV12-3 or TRBV12-4 and TRBJ1-2; TRBD1 might be the D (5 bases). With 5 bases removed from V and 3 bases from J, the gap between germline ends came to 10 bases. The CDR3 is 13 residues long. The CDR3 protein is CASSLPRDYGYTF. CDR3 nucleotide sequence: TGTGCCAGCAGTCTGCCCAGGGACTATGGCTACACCTTC.

To note about this clone: The sample carries other DNA sequences with the same CDR3. The CDR3 coding sequence is TGTGCCAGCAGCACCCGGAAAAAAACAGGGGGGGAAACCGGGGAGCTGTTTTTT. Translation gives CASSTRKKTGGETGELFF. This sequence joins TRBV7-8 and TRBJ2-2, with TRBD1 as a possible D gene (8 bases). The CDR3 is 18 amino acids. Trimming removed 5 bases at V and 5 bases at J, with 24 bases between. Germline CDR1 reads SGHVS; CDR2 reads FQNEAQ. The complete variable domain, with remaining parts taken from reference TRBV7-8 and TRBJ2-2, reads GAGVSQSPRYKVAKRGQDVALRCDPISGHVSLFWYQQALGQGPEFLTYFQNEAQLDKSGLPSDRFFAERPEGSVSTLKIQRTQQEDSAVYLCASSTRKKTGGETGELFFGEGSRLTVL.

V is TRBV7-3 and J is TRBJ2-2; tentative D call: TRBD2 (5 bases). V lost 5 bases and J 2 bases, leaving 12 bases between the germline ends. There are 15 residues in the CDR3. CDR1 and CDR2 (germline): SGHTA, FQGTGA. CDR3 residues: CASSLGVLNTGELFF. The CDR3 DNA reads TGTGCCAGCAGCCTCGGGGTCCTAAACACCGGGGAGCTGTTTTTT.

In its sample, this clone was seen a few times. The chain combines TRBV5-1 with TRBJ1-2, with a weak D call TRBD1 (6 bases). CDR1 is SGHRS, CDR2 YFSETQ, per germline. The germline V and J ends were trimmed by 4 bases and 3 bases, with 22 bases remaining between them. The CDR3 extends over 17 amino acids. The CDR3 DNA sequence: TGCGCCAGCAGCCCGAAAACAGGGAAGGGTACCGACTATGGCTACACCTTC. As protein: CASSPKTGKGTDYGYTF.

The V and J genes are TRBV5-1 and TRBJ1-1; tentatively, D is TRBD1 (6 bases). Germline loops: CDR1 SGHRS, CDR2 YFSETQ. The CDR3 totals 16 residues. Trimming shortened V by 0 bases and J by 1 base, and 13 bases separated the two germline ends. CDR3 sequence: CASSLDRVAANTEAFF. The CDR3 DNA is TGCGCCAGCAGCTTGGACAGGGTCGCGGCGAACACTGAAGCTTTCTTT.

The table lists this clone with a count of one. This chain uses TRBV19 with TRBJ2-1; TRBD2 is a possible D gene (5 bases). V was cut by 3 bases and J by 2 bases, with 11 bases left in between. CDR3 length: 15 amino acids. Germline V gene lookup returns CDR1 LNHDA and CDR2 SQIVND (reference sequence). CDR3 in amino acids: CASSIGLLTYNEQFF. CDR3 in DNA: TGTGCCAGTAGTATCGGACTCCTCACCTACAATGAGCAGTTCTTC.

Regarding this clone: Other DNA sequences of this sample code for an identical CDR3. The genes are TRBV18 and TRBJ1-1; 8 bases map to TRBD1. V dropped 6 bases and J dropped 4; count of bases not matched to a gene: 4. The CDR3 has 13 residues. Germline CDR1 reads KGHSH; CDR2 reads LQKENI. The CDR3 loop is CASSTTGGTEAFF. As DNA, the CDR3 is TGTGCCAGCTCCACCACAGGGGGCACTGAAGCTTTCTTT.

This chain uses TRBV5-6 with TRBJ2-7; tentative D call: TRBD1 (6 bases). Trimming left V 3 bases short and J 4 bases short, with 23 bases between. CDR3 length: 17 amino acids. Germline V CDR1 and CDR2: SGHDT, YYEEEE. The CDR3 sequence: CASSSGLTQGTPYEQYF. CDR3 coding DNA: TGTGCCAGCAGCTCAGGACTCACACAAGGGACACCTTACGAGCAGTACTTC.

The genes are TRBV5-5 and TRBJ2-1; D is unclear. This CDR3 region has 15 residues. Trimming took 0 bases from V and 6 from J, leaving 13 bases between them. In germline, CDR1 is SGHKS, CDR2 YYEKEE (reference sequence). This CDR3 is CASSLVATLVNEQFF. Written as DNA, the CDR3 is TGTGCCAGCAGCTTGGTAGCCACGCTCGTCAATGAGCAGTTCTTC.

This chain joins TRBV5-1 and TRBJ1-2, with 7 bases lining up with TRBD1. The V and J ends lost 3 bases and 8 bases, in that order; junction bases with no gene match: 10. This CDR3 has 14 residues. The V gene's germline CDR1 is SGHRS and CDR2 YFSETQ. CDR3 amino acids: CASSYRGETSGYTF. CDR3 in DNA: TGCGCCAGCAGCTACAGGGGCGAAACCTCCGGCTACACCTTC.

The gene calls are TRBV30 and TRBJ2-7; 9 nucleotides line up with TRBD1. CDR1 and CDR2 from the germline V gene are GTSNPN and SVGIG (reference sequence). CDR3 length: 18 residues. V dropped 1 base and J dropped 0; count of bases not matched to a gene: 13. CDR3 bases: TGTGCCTGGAGTGGCCGACAGGGGGGGACTATGAGCTCCTACGAGCAGTACTTC. Translated, it gives CAWSGRQGGTMSSYEQYF.

The chain is built from TRBV5-1 and TRBJ2-2; TRBD1 matches 10 bases. Trimming took 6 bases from V and 6 from J; bases not matched to a gene: 17. The germline V gene has CDR1 SGHRS and CDR2 YFSETQ. CDR3 size: 18 residues. CDR3 protein: CASNSLTLTGGPAGELFF. The CDR3 DNA reads TGCGCCAGCAACTCGCTAACGCTGACAGGGGGCCCGGCCGGGGAGCTGTTTTTT.